This entry lists 14 T cell receptor beta chains sequenced from one sample in a study of sequential checkpoint blockade in melanoma. Using immunoSEQ multiplex PCR, the repertoire was profiled, and TCRdb retains in-frame clones only, with some absent. The data contain approximately 31,000 clones, less than 90% of them seen just once; the ten biggest clones take up 22%. Sample treatment: randomized to nivolumab then ipilimumab (arm A) or the reverse (arm B). Sequencing used CD8+ T cells sorted from blood (inferred from file names), obtained from a patient given nivolumab and ipilimumab in sequence. These receptors were taken from a human donor with melanoma.

This clone was counted once. The chain employs TRBV19 and TRBJ1-2; D gene ambiguous. This CDR3 region has 13 residues. The ends were cut back, 6 bases at V and 2 bases at J, with 10 bases in the middle. CDR1 LNHDA and CDR2 SQIVND come from the germline V gene (reference sequence). The CDR3 DNA reads as TGTGCCAGTAGCCGCACGCAGAACTATGGCTACACCTTC. Its protein product is CASSRTQNYGYTF.

The chain uses TRBV13 and TRBJ2-2; TRBD2 agrees at 10 bases. The germline V gene encodes CDR1 PRHDT and CDR2 FYEKMQ (reference sequence). The CDR3 has 16 residues. J gave up 3 bases and V 5 bases, and 6 bases lay outside the gene matches. CDR3 coding DNA: TGTGCCAGCAGCGACCTAGCGGGGGCTTACACCGGGGAGCTGTTTTTT. Translated, it gives CASSDLAGAYTGELFF.

A few counts support this clone. The J gene is TRBJ2-1, the V gene TRBV13, with 9 bases that match TRBD1. Germline V gene lookup returns CDR1 PRHDT and CDR2 FYEKMQ (reference sequence). J gave up 5 bases and V 4 bases, and 6 bases lay outside the gene matches. This CDR3 contains 15 residues. The CDR3 protein is CASSSRDRADNEQFF. DNA of the CDR3: TGTGCCAGCAGCTCCCGGGACAGGGCTGACAATGAGCAGTTCTTC. Full variable domain (rest looked up from reference TRBV13 and TRBJ2-1): AAGVIQSPRHLIKEKRETATLKCYPIPRHDTVYWYQQGPGQDPQFLISFYEKMQSDKGSIPDRFSAQQFSDYHSELNMSSLELGDSALYFCASSSRDRADNEQFFGPGTRLTVL.

J is TRBJ2-3 and V is TRBV10-3; TRBD2 might be the D (5 bases). The germline CDR1 and CDR2 sequences are ENHRY and SYGVKD. V was shortened by 2 bases and J by 2 bases, with 8 bases between the two germline ends. The CDR3 extends over 14 amino acids. As DNA, the CDR3 is TGTGCCATCAGTGAGGGACTTATCACAGATACGCAGTATTTT. This translates into CAISEGLITDTQYF.

The CDR3 spells CASSLKAGATYQETQYF. The CDR3 DNA reads TGCGCCAGCAGCTTGAAAGCGGGGGCTACGTACCAAGAGACCCAGTACTTC. The chain links TRBV5-1 to TRBJ2-5, with 8 nucleotides matching TRBD2. V lost 1 base, J lost 0 bases, and 8 bases stayed unmatched. Germline lookup yields CDR1 SGHRS and CDR2 YFSETQ. The CDR3 spans 17 residues. Using reference TRBV5-1 and TRBJ2-5 for the parts outside the CDR3, the full variable domain is KAGVTQTPRYLIKTRGQQVTLSCSPISGHRSVSWYQQTPGQGLQFLFEYFSETQRNKGNFPGRFSGRQFSNSRSEMNVSTLELGDSALYLCASSLKAGATYQETQYFGPGTRLLVL.

This chain links TRBV7-2 with TRBJ1-5; a possible D gene is TRBD1 (6 bases). The V gene's germline CDR1 is SGHTA and CDR2 FQGNSA. V shed 4 bases and J shed 3 bases, with 13 bases lying between them. CDR3 length: 15 residues. DNA of the CDR3: TGTGCCAGCAGCTCGGACAGTGGACCCAATCAGCCCCAGCATTTT. Protein sequence: CASSSDSGPNQPQHF. The variable domain in full, completed from reference TRBV7-2 and TRBJ1-5, reads GAGVSQSPSNKVTEKGKDVELRCDPISGHTALYWYRQSLGQGLEFLIYFQGNSAPDKSGLPSDRFSAERTGGSVSTLTIQRTQQEDSAVYLCASSSDSGPNQPQHFGDGTRLSIL.

V usage is TRBV5-1 and J usage is TRBJ2-2, with 10 bases fitting TRBD1. The CDR3 is 16 residues long. After removal of 0 bases from V and 7 bases from J, the junction contained 6 bases not matched to a gene. Germline assignment: CDR1 SGHRS and CDR2 YFSETQ. CDR3 nucleotides: TGCGCCAGCAGCTTGGATCGACAGGGGGCTGGCGGGGAGCTGTTTTTT. It translates to CASSLDRQGAGGELFF.

CDR3 nucleotides: TGCGCCAGCAGCTTAGCACAGGGCATCAACGAGCAGTACTTC. It translates to CASSLAQGINEQYF. The chain couples TRBV5-1 to TRBJ2-7, with D perhaps TRBD1 (6 bases). V was trimmed by 2 bases and J by 5 bases, leaving 14 bases between them. The CDR3 is 14 residues long. In germline, CDR1 is SGHRS, CDR2 YFSETQ.

This clone was detected only a few times. A single base is all that separates this from a far larger clone, so a read error is likely. The chain employs TRBV7-8 and TRBJ2-7, with 7 nucleotides matching TRBD1. The CDR3 runs to 13 residues. In germline, CDR1 is SGHVS, CDR2 FQNEAQ. CDR3 in amino acids: CPSSLGQAYEQYF. The CDR3 DNA reads TGTCCCAGCAGCTTAGGACAGGCCTACGAGCAGTACTTC.

The chain carries TRBV11-2 and TRBJ1-4; D gene ambiguous. CDR1 and CDR2 from the germline V gene are SGHAT and FQNNGV. This CDR3 is 11 amino acids long. Trimming took off 5 bases at V and 7 bases at J, with 5 bases between the two ends. DNA for the CDR3: TGTGCCAGCAGCCGGTCTGAAAAACTGTTTTTT. Its protein product is CASSRSEKLFF.

This chain uses TRBV27 with TRBJ2-5; 8 bases match TRBD1. The end of the DNA is better explained by TRBJ2-7, so the J call may be wrong. Germline V gives CDR1 MNHEY, CDR2 SMNVEV (reference sequence). The CDR3 runs to 15 residues. CDR3: CASSLLIRGLYEQYF. The CDR3 nucleotides are TGTGCCAGCAGTTTATTAATCAGGGGGCTATACGAGCAGTACTTC.

The chain couples TRBV5-4 to TRBJ1-1, with D unresolved. The CDR3 covers 14 residues. Germline V gene sequence: CDR1 SGHNT, CDR2 YYREEE (reference sequence). The V gene lost 4 bases and the J gene lost 4 bases, with 14 bases spanning the gap. The CDR3 spells CASSGSTSSTEAFF. Written as DNA, the CDR3 is TGTGCCAGCAGCGGGTCGACAAGCTCCACTGAAGCTTTCTTT.

The gene calls are TRBV29-1 and TRBJ2-7, with 10 bases that match TRBD1. Germline V gene sequence: CDR1 SQVTM, CDR2 ANQGSEA. The J segment lost 3 bases and the V segment lost 5 bases, leaving 10 bases of the junction unmatched. The CDR3 spans 15 residues. The CDR3 loop reads CSVPTGTGDFYEQYF. The CDR3 DNA follows: TGCAGCGTTCCTACCGGGACAGGGGATTTCTACGAGCAGTACTTC.

The V gene is TRBV27, the J gene TRBJ2-7, with D perhaps matching TRBD1 (5 bases). Trimming took 2 bases from V and 6 from J, leaving 8 bases between them. From germline, CDR1 is MNHEY and CDR2 SMNVEV (reference sequence). This CDR3 spans 12 amino acids. This CDR3 is CASSLRQGEQYF. For the CDR3, the DNA is TGTGCCAGCAGTTTACGGCAGGGCGAGCAGTACTTC.